Below, 17 T cell receptor beta chains from the same sample are listed, as sequenced in a study of blood T cell repertoires in COVID-19. TCRdb keeps only in-frame clones here, not all; method: immunoSEQ multiplex PCR. The table has roughly 57,000 clones, 89% seen once. The sequenced sample was peripheral blood. These receptors were taken from a human donor in a cohort sampled during active COVID-19.

The rearrangement joins TRBV9 to TRBJ1-2; 7 bases match TRBD1. The CDR3 totals 15 residues. The germline gives CDR1 SGDLS, CDR2 YYNGEE. J was trimmed by 1 base and V by 0 bases; bases with no gene match: 3. The CDR3 is CASSVVGTDNYGYTF. The CDR3 DNA reads as TGTGCCAGCAGCGTAGTAGGGACAGATAACTATGGCTACACCTTC.

V usage is TRBV7-9 and J usage is TRBJ2-5; 9 bases agree with TRBD2. Germline values: CDR1 SEHNR, CDR2 FQNEAQ (reference sequence). V shed 5 bases and J 5 bases; nucleotides not matched to a gene: 12. CDR3 size: 16 residues. The CDR3 here is CASSTRRGGGAETQYF. As DNA, the CDR3 is TGTGCCAGCAGCACCCGAAGGGGCGGGGGGGCCGAGACCCAGTACTTC.

The chain uses TRBV5-8 and TRBJ2-7; 7 bases align to TRBD1. CDR1 and CDR2 from the germline V gene are SGHTS and YDEGEE. There are 14 residues in the CDR3. V was pared by 0 bases and J by 0 bases, with 0 bases of the junction left unmatched. The CDR3 DNA reads TGTGCCAGCAGCTTGGGGGACAGCTCCTACGAGCAGTACTTC. Translating it yields CASSLGDSSYEQYF.

This rearrangement joins TRBV12-5 to TRBJ2-7, with D perhaps TRBD1 (5 bases). This CDR3 region has 18 residues. The germline gives CDR1 LGHNT, CDR2 FRNRAP. V was cut by 0 bases and J by 1 base, with 19 bases left in between. CDR3 nucleotide sequence: TGTGCTAGTGGTTTGGTAGGAGTCGTAGGACACCAATCCTACGAGCAGTACTTC. Residues: CASGLVGVVGHQSYEQYF.

This chain uses TRBV6-5 with TRBJ2-7; D uncertain. The CDR3 totals 15 residues. The germline V gene encodes CDR1 MNHEY and CDR2 SVGAGI. V lost 2 bases and J lost 2, with 13 bases in between. CDR3 sequence reads: CASSYATRGAYEQYF. The CDR3 nucleotides read TGTGCCAGCAGTTACGCAACAAGAGGCGCCTACGAGCAGTACTTC.

The chain combines TRBV5-1 with TRBJ1-5, with TRBD1 matching 7 bases. CDR1 and CDR2 (germline): SGHRS, YFSETQ. The V and J ends lost 2 bases and 8 bases, in that order; junction bases with no gene match: 10. The CDR3 consists of 15 residues. The CDR3, as DNA: TGCGCCAGCAGCTTAGAGGGGGCGACCCGCGAGCCCCAGCATTTT. This gives the protein CASSLEGATREPQHF.

This clone turned up a few times. The chain links TRBV6-2 or TRBV6-3 to TRBJ1-2; the D is unclear. V lost 5 bases, J lost 8 bases, and 24 bases lay in between. CDR1 and CDR2 from the germline V gene are MNHEY and SVGEGT. The CDR3 is 16 residues long. CDR3 sequence (DNA): TGTGCCAGCAGTGATACCTCCCGGGGTTTGTCGACGGGCTACACCTTC. This sequence encodes CASSDTSRGLSTGYTF.

J is TRBJ1-1 and V is TRBV6-5; D possibly corresponds to TRBD1 (6 bases). This CDR3 is 15 amino acids long. The V and J ends lost 5 bases and 4 bases respectively, with 17 bases between them. Germline values: CDR1 MNHEY, CDR2 SVGAGI. The CDR3: CASSPPGQTGTEAFF. The CDR3 DNA reads TGTGCCAGCAGTCCCCCAGGACAGACTGGCACTGAAGCTTTCTTT.

This clone was seen just once. The rearrangement joins TRBV5-1 to TRBJ2-3; TRBD2 matches at 8 bases. This CDR3 has 15 residues. Germline trimming cut 1 base from V and 5 bases from J; bases unmatched to any gene: 6. Germline CDR1 reads SGHRS; CDR2 reads YFSETQ. CDR3 bases: TGCGCCAGCAGCTTGACGCTGAGCGGGGGAGATACGCAGTATTTT. Translation: CASSLTLSGGDTQYF. The variable domain in full, with the rest retrieved from reference TRBV5-1 and TRBJ2-3, is KAGVTQTPRYLIKTRGQQVTLSCSPISGHRSVSWYQQTPGQGLQFLFEYFSETQRNKGNFPGRFSGRQFSNSRSEMNVSTLELGDSALYLCASSLTLSGGDTQYFGPGTRLTVL.

The chain links TRBV2 to TRBJ1-6, with 7 bases that match TRBD1. Losses at the gene ends were 4 bases for V and 8 bases for J; bases not matched to a gene: 5. In germline, CDR1 is SNHLY, CDR2 FYNNEI. This CDR3 has 14 residues. CDR3 amino acids: CASSGDSKHSPLHF. The CDR3 DNA follows: TGTGCCAGCAGTGGGGACAGCAAACATTCACCCCTCCACTTT.

The chain employs TRBV7-3 and TRBJ1-3, with 10 bases that match TRBD1. With V trimmed by 1 base and J by 0 bases, 9 bases remained unmatched. Germline V gene sequence: CDR1 SGHTA, CDR2 FQGTGA. The CDR3 contains 19 residues. Written as DNA, the CDR3 is TGTGCCAGCAGCTTAATGCCCTTGACAGGGGGCCTCTCTGGAAACACCATATATTTT. The encoded protein is CASSLMPLTGGLSGNTIYF.

The chain employs TRBV3-1 (or the pseudogene TRBV3-2) and TRBJ1-4; the D is unclear. Germline lookup yields CDR1 LGHDT and CDR2 YNNKEL (reference sequence). The CDR3 is made up of 13 amino acids. Deletions cut 5 bases from V and 9 bases from J, with 13 bases between. Here the CDR3 DNA reads TGTGCCAGCAGCGAGGCGGCAGTGCAAAAACTGTTTTTT. Its protein is CASSEAAVQKLFF.

The genes are TRBV6-5 and TRBJ2-5; perhaps TRBD1 as D (6 bases). Trimming took off 6 bases at V and 2 bases at J, with 13 bases between the two ends. CDR3 length: 14 residues. The V gene's germline CDR1 is MNHEY and CDR2 SVGAGI. CDR3: CASSFGQRQETQYF. The CDR3 DNA reads TGTGCCAGCAGCTTCGGACAGAGACAAGAGACCCAGTACTTC.

The chain is built from TRBV5-1 and TRBJ1-1; D possibly corresponds to TRBD1 (6 bases). Germline V CDR1 and CDR2: SGHRS, YFSETQ. The CDR3 spans 14 residues. V was trimmed by 4 bases and J by 1 base, leaving 11 bases between them. CDR3 residues: CASSPGQPNTEAFF. CDR3 coding DNA: TGCGCCAGCAGCCCCGGACAGCCGAACACTGAAGCTTTCTTT.

The chain uses TRBV29-1 and TRBJ1-1; D not certain. CDR1 is SQVTM, CDR2 ANQGSEA, per germline. Between the trimmed V and J ends, which lost 2 bases and 1 base, there was a span of 11 bases. The CDR3 sequence is 14 residues long. The CDR3 sequence: CSVEWRLSNTEAFF. In nucleotides, the CDR3 is TGCAGCGTTGAATGGAGGTTATCGAACACTGAAGCTTTCTTT.

With regard to this clone: The same CDR3 is also encoded by other DNA sequences in this sample. The chain combines TRBV12-3 or TRBV12-4 with TRBJ2-2; D call uncertain. V shed 1 base and J shed 4 bases, with 4 bases lying between them. CDR3 length: 13 residues. The CDR3 DNA follows: TGTGCCAGCAGTTTAGGGCTCACCGGGGAGCTGTTTTTT. The encoded protein is CASSLGLTGELFF.

J is TRBJ1-1 and V is TRBV7-8; D is unclear. Trimming pared 8 bases from V and 3 bases from J, leaving 10 bases between. The length of the CDR3 is 12 residues. CDR1 and CDR2 from the germline V gene are SGHVS and FQNEAQ. The CDR3 DNA reads TGTGCCAGCTTCGCGTTATACACTGAAGCTTTCTTT. This translates into CASFALYTEAFF. The full variable domain, rest sourced from reference TRBV7-8 and TRBJ1-1, is GAGVSQSPRYKVAKRGQDVALRCDPISGHVSLFWYQQALGQGPEFLTYFQNEAQLDKSGLPSDRFFAERPEGSVSTLKIQRTQQEDSAVYLCASFALYTEAFFGQGTRLTVV.